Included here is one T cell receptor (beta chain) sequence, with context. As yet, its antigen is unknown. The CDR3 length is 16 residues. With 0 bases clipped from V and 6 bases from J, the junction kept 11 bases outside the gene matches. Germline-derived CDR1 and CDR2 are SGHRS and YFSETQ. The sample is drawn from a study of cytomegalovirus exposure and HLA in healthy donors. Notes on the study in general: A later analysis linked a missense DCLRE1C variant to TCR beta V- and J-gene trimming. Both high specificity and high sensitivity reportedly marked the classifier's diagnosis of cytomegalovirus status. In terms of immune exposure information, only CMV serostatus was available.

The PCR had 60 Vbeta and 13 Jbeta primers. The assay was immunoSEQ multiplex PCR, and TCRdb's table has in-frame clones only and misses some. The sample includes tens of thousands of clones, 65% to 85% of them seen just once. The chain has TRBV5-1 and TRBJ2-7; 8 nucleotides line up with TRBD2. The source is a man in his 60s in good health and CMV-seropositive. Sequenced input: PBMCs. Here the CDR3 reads CASSLERPGLVGEQYF. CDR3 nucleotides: TGCGCCAGCAGCTTGGAACGACCGGGACTAGTAGGCGAGCAGTACTTC.